Each of the 28 T cell receptor beta chains below was sequenced from the same sample in a study of regulatory T cells in long-lasting Graves disease (dated by TCRdb to 2020 to 2023). Library prep was done by multiplex PCR. The run used an Illumina HiSeq 4000. iRepertoire HTBI primers and Arm-PCR amplification of CDR3 regions were used to construct TCR beta libraries. TCRdb reprocessed the public reads (quality trimming at Q25 with fastp, clone calling with MiXCR) and kept in-frame beta chains. CDR3 protein duplicates are merged, each entry listing the most common genes and DNA. The sample records 450,000 to 600,000 distinct CDR3 sequences, around 15% of which are singletons. 12% of the sample is in the top ten clones. Reading the label with the study, this specimen's time point is: newly diagnosed GD, antithyroid drugs for less than 3 months. RNA was extracted from PBMCs in TRIzol for both TCR sequencing and RNA sequencing.

These data also featured in a second study, about T cells in Graves' hyperthyroidism and ophthalmopathy.

Sequences were derived from peripheral blood mononuclear cells (PBMCs), sampled at new diagnosis, from a patient treated with antithyroid drugs. Receptor source: a man between 35 and 55 years old with Graves disease. Donor details come from another sample of the same person, matched by shared clones.

At least ten counts were recorded for this clonotype. The V and J genes are TRBV27 and TRBJ2-7; D tentatively reads TRBD1 or TRBD2 (5 bases each). V was clipped by 3 bases and J by 4 bases, with 10 bases between them. The CDR3 has 13 residues. Looked up from germline, CDR1 is MNHEY and CDR2 is SMNVEV (reference sequence). CDR3 region: CASSFFGGYEQYF. The CDR3 DNA reads TGTGCCAGCAGTTTCTTTGGGGGATACGAGCAGTACTTC.

This clonotype was recorded at least ten times. The chain carries TRBV7-6 and TRBJ2-1, with 9 bases fitting TRBD2. The CDR3 is 15 residues long. The junction had 9 bases not matched to a gene; V was cut back by 5 bases and J by 7 bases. The germline V gene has CDR1 SGHVS and CDR2 FNYEAQ. The CDR3 loop is CASSLREGPLNEQFF. The CDR3 bases are TGTGCCAGCAGCCTGCGGGAGGGCCCGTTAAATGAGCAGTTCTTC.

This clonotype was observed many times. The chain employs TRBV28 and TRBJ2-5, with D perhaps TRBD1 or TRBD2 (6 bases each). Germline CDR1 MDHEN, CDR2 SYDVKM. This CDR3 region has 15 residues. V lost 6 bases and J 2 bases, leaving 16 bases between the germline ends. This CDR3 is CASSLHEGGQETQYF. CDR3 coding DNA: TGTGCCAGCAGCTTGCACGAGGGGGGACAAGAGACCCAGTACTTC. Drawing the rest from reference TRBV28 and TRBJ2-5, the complete variable domain is DVKVTQSSRYLVKRTGEKVFLECVQDMDHENMFWYRQDPGLGLRLIYFSYDVKMKEKGDIPEGYSVSREKKERFSLILESASTNQTSMYLCASSLHEGGQETQYFGPGTRLLVL.

This clonotype appeared many times. The chain recombines TRBV20-1 with TRBJ2-7, with D possibly matching TRBD2 (6 bases). Germline V gives CDR1 DFQATT, CDR2 SNEGSKA (reference sequence). V was shortened by 1 base and J by 7 bases, with 17 bases between the two germline ends. The CDR3 loop spans 14 amino acids. CDR3 loop: CSARVGTALFEQYF. The CDR3 region has the DNA TGCAGTGCTAGAGTGGGGACTGCCCTTTTTGAGCAGTACTTC.

The rearrangement joins TRBV7-9 to TRBJ1-4; D is unclear. From germline, CDR1 is SEHNR and CDR2 FQNEAQ (reference sequence). The CDR3 extends over 15 amino acids. V was clipped by 4 bases and J by 2 bases, with 11 bases between them. The CDR3 DNA sequence: TGTGCCAGCAGCTCCGATAGGGTTACTAATGAAAAACTGTTTTTT. Translated, it gives CASSSDRVTNEKLFF.

This clonotype was counted many times. The J gene is TRBJ1-5, the V gene TRBV12-5; 10 bases align to TRBD1. The CDR3 spans 17 residues. Germline CDR1 and CDR2: LGHNT and FRNRAP. The ends lost 1 base at V and 5 bases at J; junction bases unmatched: 8. CDR3 region: CASGLAQTGGIDQPQHF. The CDR3 nucleotides are TGTGCTAGTGGTTTGGCCCAGACAGGGGGCATCGATCAGCCCCAGCATTTT.

In its sample, this clonotype was seen many times. The chain couples TRBV3-1 to TRBJ2-2, with D unclear. The length of the CDR3 is 13 residues. The germline gives CDR1 LGHDT, CDR2 YNNKEL (reference sequence). V was trimmed by 2 bases and J by 4 bases, leaving 5 bases between them. CDR3 sequence (DNA): TGTGCCAGCAGCCAAATTGGCACCGGGGAGCTGTTTTTT. Amino acid sequence: CASSQIGTGELFF.

This clonotype has ten or more counts. The chain recombines TRBV7-2 with TRBJ2-1, with TRBD2 matching over 11 bases. The J call may be mistaken, given a closer DNA end match to TRBJ2-5. From germline, CDR1 is SGHTA and CDR2 FQGNSA. The CDR3 is 16 residues long. This CDR3 reads CASRGSPSGGMETQYF. CDR3 bases: TGTGCCAGCCGAGGGAGTCCTAGCGGGGGGATGGAGACCCAGTACTTC.

This chain joins TRBV13 and TRBJ2-3; maybe TRBD2 (7 bases). Trimming took off 5 bases at V and 3 bases at J, with 12 bases between the two ends. Germline loops: CDR1 PRHDT, CDR2 FYEKMQ (reference sequence). CDR3 size: 14 residues. The CDR3 nucleotides are TGTGCCAGCAGCCCCGAGGGGGGGACAGATACGCAGTATTTT. Translated, it gives CASSPEGGTDTQYF.

The chain is built from TRBV5-1 and TRBJ1-1; D is uncertain. CDR1 is SGHRS and CDR2 is YFSETQ in the germline V gene. This CDR3 contains 14 residues. Trimming left V 0 bases short and J 4 bases short, with 10 bases between. The CDR3 sequence is CASSLDSLFTEAFF. Here the CDR3 DNA reads TGCGCCAGCAGCTTGGACAGCTTGTTCACTGAAGCTTTCTTT.

This clonotype was observed at least ten times. J is TRBJ2-2 and V is TRBV5-1; TRBD1 might be the D (6 bases). The germline V gene has CDR1 SGHRS and CDR2 YFSETQ. Between the trimmed V and J ends, which lost 4 bases and 1 base, there was a span of 11 bases. The CDR3 sequence is 15 residues long. The CDR3 sequence is CASSAGQKNTGELFF. The DNA of the CDR3 is TGCGCCAGCAGCGCCGGACAGAAGAACACCGGGGAGCTGTTTTTT.

Many counts were recorded for this clonotype. The rearrangement links TRBV28 to TRBJ2-3, with 13 bases aligning to TRBD2. The CDR3 totals 16 residues. Germline values: CDR1 MDHEN, CDR2 SYDVKM. V lost 10 bases and J lost 1; bases outside the gene matches: 8. DNA for the CDR3: TGTGCCACCAGGACTAGCGGGAGATGGGGCACAGATACGCAGTATTTT. It translates to CATRTSGRWGTDTQYF. Full variable domain (rest looked up from reference TRBV28 and TRBJ2-3): DVKVTQSSRYLVKRTGEKVFLECVQDMDHENMFWYRQDPGLGLRLIYFSYDVKMKEKGDIPEGYSVSREKKERFSLILESASTNQTSMYLCATRTSGRWGTDTQYFGPGTRLTVL.

This clonotype came up many times. V is TRBV2 and J is TRBJ2-7; TRBD1 might be the D (6 bases). Looked up from germline, CDR1 is SNHLY and CDR2 is FYNNEI. This CDR3 is 11 amino acids long. V was shortened by 4 bases and J by 6 bases, with 7 bases between the two germline ends. CDR3 sequence (DNA): TGTGCCAGCAGTGGGACAGTCGAGCAGTACTTC. It codes for CASSGTVEQYF.

This clonotype was seen a few times. The V gene is TRBV30, the J gene TRBJ2-1; D is unresolved. Germline V gives CDR1 GTSNPN, CDR2 SVGIG (reference sequence). Trimming shortened V by 4 bases and J by 6 bases, and 13 bases separated the two germline ends. The CDR3 has 13 amino acids. In nucleotides, the CDR3 is TGTGCCTGGATCGGATCGCACCGCAATGAGCAGTTCTTC. Protein: CAWIGSHRNEQFF. Looking up the rest from reference TRBV30 and TRBJ2-1 gives the full variable domain: SQTIHQWPATLVQPVGSPLSLECTVEGTSNPNLYWYRQAAGRGLQLLFYSVGIGQISSEVPQNLSASRPQDRQFILSSKKLLLSDSGFYLCAWIGSHRNEQFFGPGTRLTVL.

This clonotype appeared a few times. V usage is TRBV5-1 and J usage is TRBJ1-4; D might be TRBD1 (5 bases). V gave up 8 bases and J gave up 3 bases, with 17 bases separating them. Germline V gene sequence: CDR1 SGHRS, CDR2 YFSETQ. The CDR3 loop spans 15 amino acids. CDR3 DNA: TGCGCCAGTCGGAACGGGGGGGTAGCTAATGAAAAACTGTTTTTT. This translates into CASRNGGVANEKLFF.

This clonotype was seen repeatedly, ten times or more. This rearrangement joins TRBV28 to TRBJ2-5; weak D call: TRBD2 (6 bases). CDR1 MDHEN and CDR2 SYDVKM come from the germline V gene. The CDR3 covers 13 residues. V was cut by 8 bases and J by 4 bases, with 14 bases left in between. The CDR3 DNA reads TGTGCCAGCGGTAGGAGGGATTTAGAGACCCAGTACTTC. It specifies CASGRRDLETQYF. The variable domain in full, with the rest retrieved from reference TRBV28 and TRBJ2-5, is DVKVTQSSRYLVKRTGEKVFLECVQDMDHENMFWYRQDPGLGLRLIYFSYDVKMKEKGDIPEGYSVSREKKERFSLILESASTNQTSMYLCASGRRDLETQYFGPGTRLLVL.

Many counts were recorded for this clonotype. The V gene is TRBV3-1, the J gene TRBJ2-3; D is tentatively TRBD1 or TRBD2 (5 bases each). The CDR3 runs 11 residues. Germline assignment: CDR1 LGHDT and CDR2 YNNKEL (reference sequence). V gave up 5 bases and J gave up 5 bases, with 5 bases separating them. This chain's CDR3 is CASSGGDTQYF. The CDR3, as DNA: TGTGCCAGCAGCGGGGGAGATACGCAGTATTTT.

This rearrangement joins TRBV4-1 to TRBJ1-5; no clear D gene. Trimming took 2 bases from V and 0 from J, leaving 5 bases between them. CDR1 and CDR2 from the germline V gene are MGHRA and YSYEKL. The CDR3 length is 14 residues. This CDR3 is CASSQWASNQPQHF. Written as DNA, the CDR3 is TGCGCCAGCAGCCAATGGGCTAGCAATCAGCCCCAGCATTTT.

This clonotype was counted at least ten times. In DNA form, the CDR3 reads TGTGCCAGCAGTTCGGGGATGGGGGACGAAAAACTGTTTTTT. It encodes CASSSGMGDEKLFF. This sequence joins TRBV6-5 and TRBJ1-4; D possibly corresponds to TRBD1 (5 bases). This CDR3 spans 14 amino acids. In germline, CDR1 is MNHEY, CDR2 SVGAGI. The V end lost 4 bases, the J end lost 8 bases, and 14 bases lay between the germline ends.

The gene calls are TRBV15 and TRBJ1-2; 8 nucleotides align to TRBD1. V shed 0 bases, J shed 6 bases, and the junction held 3 bases outside the gene matches. The CDR3 consists of 14 residues. Germline V gives CDR1 LNHNV, CDR2 YYDKDF (reference sequence). Written as DNA, the CDR3 is TGTGCCACCAGCAGAGATAGGACAGGGAATGGCTACACCTTC. Amino acid sequence: CATSRDRTGNGYTF.

This clonotype was found many times. The rearrangement links TRBV6-1 to TRBJ2-7, with unresolved D. CDR1 MNHNS and CDR2 SASEGT come from the germline V gene. The V and J ends lost 3 bases and 2 bases respectively, with 8 bases between them. CDR3 length: 13 amino acids. Here the CDR3 reads CASSESITYEQYF. The CDR3 DNA sequence: TGTGCCAGCAGTGAGTCGATCACCTACGAGCAGTACTTC.

This clonotype was seen only a few times. The chain joins TRBV4-1 to TRBJ1-1; TRBD1 agrees at 9 bases. After removal of 4 bases from V and 5 bases from J, the junction contained 8 bases not matched to a gene. Germline assignment: CDR1 MGHRA and CDR2 YSYEKL. CDR3 length: 15 amino acids. The CDR3 region is CASSLTGTGRTEAFF. CDR3 bases: TGCGCCAGCAGCCTGACAGGGACAGGGAGAACTGAAGCTTTCTTT.

This clonotype showed up many times. This chain connects TRBV2 to TRBJ2-3, with D unresolved. Between the trimmed V and J ends, which lost 5 bases and 7 bases, there was a span of 7 bases. CDR1 is SNHLY, CDR2 FYNNEI, per germline. The CDR3 sequence is 11 residues long. CDR3 protein: CASSSLNTQYF. The CDR3 DNA follows: TGTGCCAGCAGTTCCCTGAATACGCAGTATTTT.

In its sample, this clonotype was seen many times. The chain joins TRBV24-1 to TRBJ2-1; no definite D call. This CDR3 spans 15 amino acids. The germline V gene encodes CDR1 KGHDR and CDR2 SFDVKD. The germline V and J ends were trimmed by 0 bases and 0 bases, with 5 bases remaining between them. DNA for the CDR3: TGTGCCACCAGTGATTTGGGGGACTCCTACAATGAGCAGTTCTTC. Encoded protein: CATSDLGDSYNEQFF.

This clonotype was counted ten times or more. The chain links TRBV19 to TRBJ1-5; D is ambiguous. The CDR3 is made up of 14 amino acids. The germline V and J ends were trimmed by 5 bases and 2 bases, with 10 bases remaining between them. Germline CDR1 is LNHDA and CDR2 is SQIVND (reference sequence). The chain's CDR3 is CASSDEEGNQPQHF. The CDR3 coding sequence is TGTGCCAGTAGTGACGAGGAGGGCAATCAGCCCCAGCATTTT.

This clonotype occurred many times. This rearrangement joins TRBV3-1 to TRBJ2-1; 8 positions match TRBD1. CDR1 and CDR2 (germline): LGHDT, YNNKEL (reference sequence). Trimming at V came to 4 bases and at J to 6 bases, leaving 8 bases not matched to a gene. The CDR3 length is 15 residues. CDR3 nucleotides: TGTGCCAGCAGCCCGACTCGAACAGGGGGCAATGAGCAGTTCTTC. This sequence encodes CASSPTRTGGNEQFF.

Ten or more counts support this clonotype. The V call is TRBV5-1, the J call TRBJ1-6; 11 positions match TRBD1. Germline assignment: CDR1 SGHRS and CDR2 YFSETQ. Trimming took 4 bases from V and 9 from J; bases not matched to a gene: 3. This CDR3 spans 14 amino acids. In nucleotides, the CDR3 is TGCGCCAGCAGCCCAGGGACAGGGGGTTCACCCCTCCACTTT. Its translation: CASSPGTGGSPLHF.

The sample holds many counts of this clonotype. The V gene is TRBV11-3, the J gene TRBJ2-1; D is undetermined. The CDR3 totals 12 residues. The V end was cut by 4 bases, the J end by 8 bases, with 9 bases between. Germline V gene sequence: CDR1 SGHNT, CDR2 YENEEA. The CDR3 region is CASSSRWDEQFF. The DNA for the CDR3 is TGTGCCAGCAGCTCCAGGTGGGATGAGCAGTTCTTC.